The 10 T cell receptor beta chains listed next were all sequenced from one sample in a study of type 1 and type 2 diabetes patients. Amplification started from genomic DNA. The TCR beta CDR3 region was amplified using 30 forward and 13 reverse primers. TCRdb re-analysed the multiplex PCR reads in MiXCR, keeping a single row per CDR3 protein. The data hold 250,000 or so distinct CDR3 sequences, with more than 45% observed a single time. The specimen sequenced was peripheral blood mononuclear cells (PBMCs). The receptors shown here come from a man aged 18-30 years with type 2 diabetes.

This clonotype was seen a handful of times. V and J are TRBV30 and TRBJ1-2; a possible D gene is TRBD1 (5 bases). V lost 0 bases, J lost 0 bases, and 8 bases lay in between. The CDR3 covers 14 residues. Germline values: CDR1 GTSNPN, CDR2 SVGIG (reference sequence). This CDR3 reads CAWSVPGTNYGYTF. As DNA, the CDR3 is TGTGCCTGGAGTGTACCAGGGACTAACTATGGCTACACCTTC.

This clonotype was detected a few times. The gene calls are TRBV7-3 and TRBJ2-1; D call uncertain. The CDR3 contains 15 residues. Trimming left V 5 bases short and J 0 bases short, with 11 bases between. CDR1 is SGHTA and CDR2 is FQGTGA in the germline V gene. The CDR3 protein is CASSTTASSYNEQFF. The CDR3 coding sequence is TGTGCCAGCAGCACCACAGCAAGCTCCTACAATGAGCAGTTCTTC.

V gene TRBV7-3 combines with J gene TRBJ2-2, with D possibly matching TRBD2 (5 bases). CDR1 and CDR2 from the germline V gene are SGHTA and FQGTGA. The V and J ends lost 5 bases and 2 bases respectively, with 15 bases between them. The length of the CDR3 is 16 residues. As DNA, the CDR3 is TGTGCCAGCAGCCAAGTTTTTCCGGGAAACACCGGGGAGCTGTTTTTT. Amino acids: CASSQVFPGNTGELFF.

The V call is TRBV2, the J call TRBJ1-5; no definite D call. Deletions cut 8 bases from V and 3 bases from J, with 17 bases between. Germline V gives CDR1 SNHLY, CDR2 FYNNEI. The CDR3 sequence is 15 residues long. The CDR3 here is CASCALGSSNQPQHF. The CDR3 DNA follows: TGTGCCAGCTGTGCCTTGGGCAGCTCCAATCAGCCCCAGCATTTT. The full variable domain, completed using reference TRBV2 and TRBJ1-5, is EPEVTQTPSHQVTQMGQEVILRCVPISNHLYFYWYRQILGQKVEFLVSFYNNEISEKSEIFDDQFSVERPDGSNFTLKIRSTKLEDSAMYFCASCALGSSNQPQHFGDGTRLSIL.

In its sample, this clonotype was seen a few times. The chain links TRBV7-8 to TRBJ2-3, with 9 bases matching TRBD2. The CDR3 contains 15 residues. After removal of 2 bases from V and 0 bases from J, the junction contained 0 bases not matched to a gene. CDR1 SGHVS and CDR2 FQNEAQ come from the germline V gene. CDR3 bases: TGTGCCAGCAGCTTACTAGCGGGGAGCACAGATACGCAGTATTTT. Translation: CASSLLAGSTDTQYF.

The CDR3 region has the DNA TGTGCCAGTAGTATGGGTAGGTTGGGGGCCAATCAGCCCCAGCATTTT. Amino acid sequence: CASSMGRLGANQPQHF. This chain links TRBV19 with TRBJ1-5; tentatively, D is TRBD1 (6 bases). CDR3 length: 16 residues. CDR1 is LNHDA and CDR2 is SQIVND in the germline V gene (reference sequence). With 3 bases removed from V and 3 bases from J, the gap between germline ends came to 15 bases.

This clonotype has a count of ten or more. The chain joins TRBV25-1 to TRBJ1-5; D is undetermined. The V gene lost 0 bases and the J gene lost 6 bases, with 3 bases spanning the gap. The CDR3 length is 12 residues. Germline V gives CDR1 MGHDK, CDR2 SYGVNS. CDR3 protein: CASSEYGQPQHF. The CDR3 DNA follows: TGTGCCAGCAGTGAATATGGTCAGCCCCAGCATTTT.

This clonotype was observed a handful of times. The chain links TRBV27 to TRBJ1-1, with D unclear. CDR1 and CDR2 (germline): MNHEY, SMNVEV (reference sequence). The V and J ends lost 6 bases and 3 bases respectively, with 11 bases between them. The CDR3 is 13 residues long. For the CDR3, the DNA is TGTGCCAGCAGCATGGGAGGGCACACTGAAGCTTTCTTT. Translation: CASSMGGHTEAFF.

CDR3 coding DNA: TGTGCCAGCAGCCCGAAAATACTTAAGGACAAGGGGAATCAGCCCCAGCATTTT. This encodes CASSPKILKDKGNQPQHF. This chain connects TRBV7-3 to TRBJ1-5, with a tentative D call TRBD1 (5 bases). V gave up 5 bases and J gave up 4 bases, with 24 bases separating them. CDR1 SGHTA and CDR2 FQGTGA come from the germline V gene. The CDR3 runs to 18 residues.

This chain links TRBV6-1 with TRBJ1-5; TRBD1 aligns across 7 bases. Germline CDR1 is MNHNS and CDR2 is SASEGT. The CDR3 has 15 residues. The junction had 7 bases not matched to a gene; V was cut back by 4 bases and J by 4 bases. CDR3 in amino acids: CASSAWDSLNQPQHF. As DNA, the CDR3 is TGTGCCAGCAGTGCCTGGGACAGTTTAAATCAGCCCCAGCATTTT.